This TCR beta chain was sequenced during a study of blood T cell repertoires in COVID-19 (dated by TCRdb to the early 2020s). Background on the whole study: The collaborator samples originated in the United States, Italy and Spain and spanned the acute and convalescent phases of COVID-19. The material from the prospective study consisted of cDNA or gDNA derived from T cells, B-cell-depleted T cells, or PBMCs. Subjects who had been exposed to COVID-19, were actively infected with it, or had recovered from it provided the deeply sampled blood TCRbeta repertoires that made up the dataset. The repertoires were released in a freely available public database meant as a resource for research on the immune response to SARS-CoV-2. Samples came from the ongoing ImmuneRACE study (first 160 participants) plus 1,254 subjects from 6 global collaborators. Nearly every sample came with metadata listing a de-identified subject ID, COVID-19 status, age in years and sex. Where available, HLA class I and class II types were obtained from metadata supplied by the sample provider rather than from assay-based typing.

TCRbeta CDR3 regions were amplified from genomic DNA using the immunoSEQ Assay, a bias-controlled multiplex PCR. In the authors' own workflow: Within the assay, amplification of reference gene primers was used to estimate how many nucleated cells each sample contained. Sequence reads were collapsed and filtered to measure the absolute abundance of every unique TCRbeta CDR3 rearrangement. Productive Simpson clonality was computed per sample as the square root of Simpson's diversity index over productive rearrangements. TCRdb retrieved this table from immuneACCESS and kept in-frame rearrangements only. Not all clones are present; in checked studies, unresolved V genes account for under half, and no reason is known for the remainder. V, J and clone size are those of that table, while D and trimming were read from the DNA. Counted in this sample were fewer than 200,000 clones; around 82% of them appeared once. The ten largest clones represent roughly 11% of the sample.

With regard to this clone: The clone's antigen remains unknown. One junction end does not reproduce the germline sequence, and a read error may be involved.

CDR1 is given as SSHAT and CDR2 as FNYEAQ, both from the germline V gene (reference sequence). Reading from cysteine to phenylalanine, the CDR3 counts 14 amino acids. Here the CDR3 DNA is all that survives: 42 bases in frame from base 1. Overall results and qualifications from the work: The quantity of clinical and demographic metadata differed by source and by participant and was supplied without curation.

Collaborating institutions collected whole blood in K2EDTA tubes following their own protocols. For TCRbeta analysis, collaborator samples were shipped as frozen whole blood, as isolated PBMCs, or as DNA extracted from either sample type. Sequencing input: peripheral blood. The sequence came from a man aged 65 to 85 with active or convalescent COVID-19. Recombination connected TRBV7-7 to TRBJ2-5, with 8 central nucleotides matching TRBD2. The DNA is TGTGCTAGCAGTTTCAGCGGGAGTCAAGAGACCCAGTACTTC. It translates as CASSFSGSQETQYF.